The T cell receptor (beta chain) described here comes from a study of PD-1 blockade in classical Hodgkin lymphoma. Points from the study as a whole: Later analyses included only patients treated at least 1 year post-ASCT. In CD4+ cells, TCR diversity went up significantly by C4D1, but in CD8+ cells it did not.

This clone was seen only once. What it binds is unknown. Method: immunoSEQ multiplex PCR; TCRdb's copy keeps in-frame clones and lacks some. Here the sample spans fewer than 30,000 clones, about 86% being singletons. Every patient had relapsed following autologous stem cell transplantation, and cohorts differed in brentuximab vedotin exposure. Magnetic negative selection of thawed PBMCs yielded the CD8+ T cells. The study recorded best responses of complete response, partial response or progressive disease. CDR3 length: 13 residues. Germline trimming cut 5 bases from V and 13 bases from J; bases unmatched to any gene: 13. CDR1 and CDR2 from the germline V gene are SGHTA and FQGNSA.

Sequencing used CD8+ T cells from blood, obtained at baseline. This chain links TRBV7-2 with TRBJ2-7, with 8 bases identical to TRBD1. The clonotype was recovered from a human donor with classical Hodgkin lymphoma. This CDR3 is CASSLVTGDRQYF. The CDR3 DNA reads TGTGCCAGCAGCCTTGTGACAGGGGACCGTCAATACTTC.